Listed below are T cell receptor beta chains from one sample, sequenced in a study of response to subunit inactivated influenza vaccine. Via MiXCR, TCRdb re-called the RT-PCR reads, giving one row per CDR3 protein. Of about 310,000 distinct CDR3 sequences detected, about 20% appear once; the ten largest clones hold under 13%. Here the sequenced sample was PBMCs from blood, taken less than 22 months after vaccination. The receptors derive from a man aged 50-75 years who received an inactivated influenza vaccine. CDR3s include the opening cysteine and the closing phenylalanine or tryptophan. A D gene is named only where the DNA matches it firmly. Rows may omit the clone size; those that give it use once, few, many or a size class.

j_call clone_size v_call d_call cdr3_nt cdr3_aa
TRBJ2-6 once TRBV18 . TGTGCCAGCTCACCACCTTTAGTCGGCTCTGGGGCCAACGTCCTGACTTTC CASSPPLVGSGANVLTF
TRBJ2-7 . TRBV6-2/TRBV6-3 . TGTGCCAGCAGTTACACGAGAGCCTACGAGCAGTACTTC CASSYTRAYEQYF
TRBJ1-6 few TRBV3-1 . TGTGCCAGCAGCCAAGACGCCCTGCAGGGTTGGAATTCACCCCTCCACTTT CASSQDALQGWNSPLHF
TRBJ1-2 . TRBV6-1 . TGTGCCAGCAGTCCCACGGTTGGGAGCTATGGCTACACCTTC CASSPTVGSYGYTF
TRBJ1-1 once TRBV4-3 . TGCGCCAGCAGACTTACAGATACCAGCCGGGGAGCTTTCTTT CASRLTDTSRGAFF
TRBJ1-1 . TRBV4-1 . TGCGCCAGCAGCCCACAGGAGAACACTGAAGCTTTCTTT CASSPQENTEAFF
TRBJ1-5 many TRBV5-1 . TGTGCCAGCAGCTTAGATGGAGGGGGCAATCAGCCCCAGCATTTT CASSLDGGGNQPQHF
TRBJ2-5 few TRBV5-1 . TGCGCCAGCAGCTTGGGTATTGGTTACAGCCAAGAGACCCAGTACTTC CASSLGIGYSQETQYF
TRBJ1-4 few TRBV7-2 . TGTGCCAGCAGCTCCCCAGGGGCCCACAGTACTAATGAAAAACTGTTTTTT CASSSPGAHSTNEKLFF
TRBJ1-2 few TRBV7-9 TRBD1 TGTGCCAGCAGCTTCCCCGGGACAGGTCTTGGCTACACCTTC CASSFPGTGLGYTF
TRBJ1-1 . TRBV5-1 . TGCGCCAGCAGCGAGGTTAGCGGCACTGAAGCTTTCTTT CASSEVSGTEAFF
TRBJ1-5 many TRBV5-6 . TGTGCCAGCAGCTTGGCCGCCAGCAATAGCAATCAGCCCCAGCATTTT CASSLAASNSNQPQHF
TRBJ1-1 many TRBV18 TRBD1 TGTGCCAGCTCATCTTACCTTCAGGGGGCCGGGAACACTGAAGCTTTCTTT CASSSYLQGAGNTEAFF
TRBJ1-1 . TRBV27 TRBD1 TGTGCCAGCAGTCCTTCACCGGGACAGGGAAAAGCTTTCTTT CASSPSPGQGKAFF
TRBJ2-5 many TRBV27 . TGTGCCAGCAGTTCTATTCGGGGGGCAGAGACCCAGTACTTC CASSSIRGAETQYF
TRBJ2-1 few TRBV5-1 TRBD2 TGCGCCAGCAGCCCGACTAGCGGGCTATTCTCCTACAATGAGCAGTTCTTC CASSPTSGLFSYNEQFF
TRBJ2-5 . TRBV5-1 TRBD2 TGCGCCAGCAGCGGAGGGACTAGCCAAGAGACCCAGTACTTC CASSGGTSQETQYF
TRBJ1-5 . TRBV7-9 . TGTGCCAGCAGCTCAGGGCAGTTCGGCAATCAGCCCCAGCATTTT CASSSGQFGNQPQHF
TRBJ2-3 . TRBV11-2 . TGTGCCAGCAGCACTGACTACACAGATACGCAGTATTTT CASSTDYTDTQYF
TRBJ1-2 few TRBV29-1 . TGCAGCGTTGCTGATGGCTACACCTTC CSVADGYTF
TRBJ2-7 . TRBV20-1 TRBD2 TGCAGTGCTAGTCTAGCGGCATCATCCTACGAGCAGTACTTC CSASLAASSYEQYF
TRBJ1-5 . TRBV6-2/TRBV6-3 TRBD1 TGTGCCAGCAGTTACCGACAGGGGAGTCAGCCCCAGCATTTT CASSYRQGSQPQHF
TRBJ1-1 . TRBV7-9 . TGTGCCAGCAGCTTAGGGGTGGGTCCGGACACTGAAGCTTTCTTT CASSLGVGPDTEAFF
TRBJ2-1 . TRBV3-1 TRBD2 TGTGCCAGCAGCCCCGGGGTAGCGGGGGGGAGTGAGCAGTTCTTC CASSPGVAGGSEQFF
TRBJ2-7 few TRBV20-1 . TGCAGTGCTGGCGACCGCTACGAGCAGTACTTC CSAGDRYEQYF
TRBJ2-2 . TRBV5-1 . . CASSFLWGPGELFF
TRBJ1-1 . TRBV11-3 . TGTGCCAGCAGCCCCCTAGAGAATTTT CASSPLENF
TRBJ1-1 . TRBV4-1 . TGCGCCAGCAGCCAAGATCTCGGTGAAGCTTTCTTT CASSQDLGEAFF
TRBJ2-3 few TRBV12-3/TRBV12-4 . TGTGCCAGCAGGTGGGGGACGGAGACAGATACGCAGTATTTT CASRWGTETDTQYF
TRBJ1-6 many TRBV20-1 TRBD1 TGCAGTGCTAGGGGTGGGACAGGGGATCTACCCCTCCACTTT CSARGGTGDLPLHF
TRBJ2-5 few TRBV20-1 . TGCAGTGCTAGAGAATCACCAGCCCAAGAGACCCAGTACTTC CSARESPAQETQYF
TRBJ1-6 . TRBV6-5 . TGTGCCAGCAGTTACAGGAGACGCAATAATTCACCCTTCCACTTT CASSYRRRNNSPFHF
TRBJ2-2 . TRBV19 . TGTGCCAGTAGTATAGATCCCGGCGGCGGGGAGCTGTTTTTT CASSIDPGGGELFF
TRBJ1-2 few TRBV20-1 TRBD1 TGCAGTGCTAGAGCCCTGGCAGGGGGCGGTAACTATGGCTACACCTTC CSARALAGGGNYGYTF
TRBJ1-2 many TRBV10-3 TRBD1 TGTGCCATCAGTGAGTCGAGGGACAGGGACTATGGCTACACCTTC CAISESRDRDYGYTF
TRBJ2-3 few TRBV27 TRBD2 TGTGCCAGCAGTCGGCGGGGAGGGGCAGATACGCAGTATTTT CASSRRGGADTQYF
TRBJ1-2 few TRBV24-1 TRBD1 TGTGCCACCAGTGACCCGGGACAGGGTAACGCTGGCTACACCTTC CATSDPGQGNAGYTF